This T cell receptor (beta chain) emerged from a study of a mutant IDH1 vaccine in newly diagnosed glioma. Study information: Patients got radiotherapy, temozolomide, or both beforehand, and most got both.

For this clone: As yet, its antigen is unknown.

The assay was immunoSEQ multiplex PCR, and TCRdb's table has in-frame clones only and misses some. The sample records around 58,000 clones, about 80% being singletons. The time point is: week 5, during vaccination. The content of each vaccine dose was 300 ug of mutant IDH1 20-mer peptide, and topical imiquimod accompanied it. CDR1 and CDR2 (germline): SEHNR, FQNEAQ (reference sequence). The CDR3 spans 14 residues. V gave up 1 base and J gave up 11 bases; unmatched junction bases: 8. The chain carries TRBV7-9 and TRBJ1-1; 9 nucleotides agree with TRBD1. The receptor was derived from a man aged 30 to 45 with glioma. Sequences were derived from PBMCs, sampled from a glioma patient whose treatment included an IDH1 peptide vaccine. CDR3 sequence (DNA): TGTGCCAGCAGCTTAGAGGGACAGGGTATGTTGGCTTTCTTT. Translation: CASSLEGQGMLAFF.